These 30 T cell receptor beta chains originate from one sample sequenced in a study of shared clonotypes between healthy human individuals. Naive CD8 cells were CD45RO-negative, positively selected for CCR7, excluding terminally differentiated effector memory CD45RA+ cells. Assay: immunoSEQ multiplex PCR; the TCRdb copy retains only in-frame clones and omits some. The table records about 2.2 million clones, approximately 94% of them present only once. Sequenced: naive CD8+ T cells from PBMCs. The receptor source for this set is a man between 18 and 35 years old in good health. Some clones in this sample may be carry-over from other donors' samples.

This clone was seen once. The gene calls are TRBV5-4 and TRBJ2-2, with 8 bases identical to TRBD2. CDR3 length: 15 residues. Losses at the gene ends were 3 bases for V and 4 bases for J; bases not matched to a gene: 5. Germline assignment: CDR1 SGHNT and CDR2 YYREEE (reference sequence). CDR3 sequence (DNA): TGTGCCAGCAGCTACGGGAGGGGCGGCACCGGGGAGCTGTTTTTT. Translation gives CASSYGRGGTGELFF.

V gene TRBV10-3 combines with J gene TRBJ2-2, with 7 nucleotides matching TRBD2. Unmatched junction bases numbered 3, after V lost 2 bases and J lost 0 bases. The CDR3 is 16 amino acids. Germline V lookup: CDR1 ENHRY, CDR2 SYGVKD. In DNA, the CDR3 is TGTGCCATCAGTGAGCCGACTAGCACGAACACCGGGGAGCTGTTTTTT. It translates to CAISEPTSTNTGELFF.

This clone was seen just once. The gene calls are TRBV9 and TRBJ2-7; D remains ambiguous. The ends were cut back, 0 bases at V and 7 bases at J, with 11 bases in the middle. The CDR3 is 13 residues long. Germline CDR1 and CDR2: SGDLS and YYNGEE. The CDR3 nucleotides are TGTGCCAGCAGCGTAGGATATGGGGAAGAGCAGTACTTC. Translated: CASSVGYGEEQYF.

J is TRBJ1-4 and V is TRBV9; tentatively, D is TRBD1 (5 bases). Trimming removed 7 bases from V and 7 bases from J, with 20 bases in between. In germline, CDR1 is SGDLS, CDR2 YYNGEE. The CDR3 runs to 15 residues. The CDR3 nucleotides read TGTGCCAGCTCCCCCAGCTCAGGGTTAGGTGAAAAACTGTTTTTT. Translation gives CASSPSSGLGEKLFF.

The chain joins TRBV11-2 to TRBJ2-1; 12 bases align to TRBD2. Germline V gives CDR1 SGHAT, CDR2 FQNNGV. The CDR3 runs to 17 residues. V was clipped by 4 bases and J by 3 bases; unmatched bases: 7. The CDR3 bases are TGTGCCAGCAGCTCTTCTAGCGGGAGGGCCGGCTACAATGAGCAGTTCTTC. It is translated as CASSSSSGRAGYNEQFF.

J is TRBJ2-7 and V is TRBV5-5, with D unclear. The V and J ends lost 4 bases and 6 bases respectively, with 23 bases between them. The CDR3 consists of 16 residues. The V gene's germline CDR1 is SGHKS and CDR2 YYEKEE (reference sequence). CDR3 region: CASSHLPAESGLEQYF. CDR3 bases: TGTGCCAGCAGCCACCTCCCGGCGGAGTCGGGCCTCGAGCAGTACTTC.

The J gene is TRBJ1-1, the V gene TRBV18, with D unclear. Trimming pared 3 bases from V and 4 bases from J, leaving 12 bases between. The length of the CDR3 is 14 residues. Per the germline V gene, CDR1 is KGHSH and CDR2 is LQKENI. In nucleotides, the CDR3 is TGTGCCAGCTCACCCCATCCAACCCCCACTGAAGCTTTCTTT. Protein product: CASSPHPTPTEAFF.

The chain joins TRBV6-5 to TRBJ2-2, with D perhaps matching TRBD1 (6 bases). The CDR3 is 15 residues long. The germline gives CDR1 MNHEY, CDR2 SVGAGI. V shed 4 bases and J shed 5 bases, with 14 bases lying between them. CDR3 sequence reads: CASSFIGQTTGELFF. In DNA form, the CDR3 reads TGTGCCAGCAGTTTCATAGGACAGACGACCGGGGAGCTGTTTTTT.

This clone was detected once. V gene TRBV28 combines with J gene TRBJ1-1; 7 bases align to TRBD1. This CDR3 has 15 amino acids. The germline gives CDR1 MDHEN, CDR2 SYDVKM. V dropped 6 bases and J dropped 0; count of bases not matched to a gene: 7. The CDR3 bases are TGTGCCAGCAGCGCGCGGGGACAGCTGAACACTGAAGCTTTCTTT. Residues: CASSARGQLNTEAFF.

The J gene is TRBJ2-3, the V gene TRBV7-3; D possibly corresponds to TRBD2 (5 bases). This CDR3 has 13 residues. The germline V and J ends were trimmed by 4 bases and 10 bases, with 15 bases remaining between them. Germline loops: CDR1 SGHTA, CDR2 FQGTGA. The CDR3 reads CASSYGEGVAQYF. For the CDR3, the DNA is TGTGCCAGCAGCTACGGGGAAGGCGTCGCGCAGTATTTT.

This clone was picked up one time. J is TRBJ2-7 and V is TRBV7-6; 7 positions match TRBD2. Germline CDR1 and CDR2: SGHVS and FNYEAQ. V gave up 5 bases and J gave up 7 bases; unmatched junction bases: 14. CDR3 size: 15 residues. CDR3 in amino acids: CASSHPTSLRTEQYF. The CDR3 nucleotides are TGTGCCAGCAGCCATCCGACTAGCCTCAGGACTGAGCAGTACTTC.

Concerning this clone: Different DNA sequences within this sample yield the same CDR3. The chain employs TRBV27 and TRBJ2-3, with 9 nucleotides matching TRBD1. This CDR3 is built from 16 residues. Germline trimming cut 1 base from V and 1 base from J; bases unmatched to any gene: 3. CDR1 MNHEY and CDR2 SMNVEV come from the germline V gene (reference sequence). The CDR3 sequence: CASSLLRTGGTDTQYF. In DNA form, the CDR3 reads TGTGCCAGCAGTTTATTAAGGACAGGGGGCACAGATACGCAGTATTTT.

This clone was detected only once. V gene TRBV14 combines with J gene TRBJ1-2, with D perhaps TRBD1 (6 bases). Looked up from germline, CDR1 is SGHDN and CDR2 is FVKESK. The CDR3 is 15 residues long. V was trimmed by 2 bases and J by 4 bases, leaving 14 bases between them. DNA of the CDR3: TGTGCCAGCAGCCAAATGGCAGGGGCCGTCTATGGCTACACCTTC. Its protein is CASSQMAGAVYGYTF.

J is TRBJ1-5 and V is TRBV6-1; 8 nucleotides align to TRBD1. Germline loops: CDR1 MNHNS, CDR2 SASEGT. The CDR3 sequence is 17 residues long. Trimming cost V 0 bases and J 4 bases; bases outside gene matches: 8. The CDR3 protein is CASSEAREYRGNQPQHF. The CDR3 DNA reads as TGTGCCAGCAGTGAAGCCCGGGAGTACAGGGGGAATCAGCCCCAGCATTTT.

This chain joins TRBV6-1 and TRBJ2-7, with D possibly matching TRBD1 (5 bases). Trimming took 4 bases from V and 3 from J, leaving 13 bases between them. This CDR3 spans 14 amino acids. CDR1 and CDR2 (germline): MNHNS, SASEGT. The CDR3 sequence is CASSGIIDSYEQYF. The CDR3 DNA sequence: TGTGCCAGCAGTGGCATCATAGACAGCTACGAGCAGTACTTC.

The count of this clone is one. The rearrangement uses TRBV15 and TRBJ1-4; no clear D. The CDR3 is made up of 15 amino acids. The V gene lost 3 bases and the J gene lost 8 bases, with 16 bases spanning the gap. CDR1 and CDR2 from the germline V gene are LNHNV and YYDKDF (reference sequence). The CDR3 bases are TGTGCCACCAGCAGGATAGGAGACGGGAGCGAAAAACTGTTTTTT. Its translation: CATSRIGDGSEKLFF.

This chain connects TRBV5-8 to TRBJ2-1; weak D call: TRBD1 (5 bases). The V end was cut by 4 bases, the J end by 0 bases, with 14 bases between. Germline V gene lookup returns CDR1 SGHTS and CDR2 YDEGEE. The CDR3 is 16 residues long. The CDR3 sequence is CASSGNGQLSYNEQFF. CDR3 DNA sequence: TGTGCCAGCAGCGGGAATGGACAACTCTCCTACAATGAGCAGTTCTTC. Using reference TRBV5-8 and TRBJ2-1 for the parts outside the CDR3, the full variable domain is EAGVTQSPTHLIKTRGQQATLRCSPISGHTSVYWYQQALGLGLQFLLWYDEGEERNRGNFPPRFSGRQFPNYSSELNVNALELEDSALYLCASSGNGQLSYNEQFFGPGTRLTVL.

The CDR3 region has the DNA TGTGCCAGCAGCCTCGGGACTAGCGGGAGGCACACAGATACGCAGTATTTT. This gives the protein CASSLGTSGRHTDTQYF. This chain uses TRBV11-2 with TRBJ2-3, with 15 bases lining up with TRBD2. CDR3 size: 17 residues. Germline loops: CDR1 SGHAT, CDR2 FQNNGV. The trim removed 5 bases at V and 2 bases at J, leaving 5 bases unmatched.

The chain employs TRBV6-5 and TRBJ2-1; a possible D gene is TRBD2 (5 bases). Germline V CDR1 and CDR2: MNHEY, SVGAGI. This CDR3 contains 14 residues. The V end was cut by 3 bases, the J end by 9 bases, with 15 bases between. The DNA for the CDR3 is TGTGCCAGCAGTTATTATGAAGTGGCGGGTGAGCAGTTCTTC. Translation gives CASSYYEVAGEQFF.

The V and J genes are TRBV6-5 and TRBJ1-5, with D uncertain. Germline assignment: CDR1 MNHEY and CDR2 SVGAGI. V dropped 0 bases and J dropped 0 bases, with 6 bases sitting between them. The CDR3 sequence is 15 residues long. This CDR3 reads CASSYSGVSNQPQHF. The DNA for the CDR3 is TGTGCCAGCAGTTACTCTGGGGTTAGCAATCAGCCCCAGCATTTT.

The CDR3 nucleotides are TGTGCCAGCAGCCCATCCGGACAGTCCTACGAGCAGTACTTC. Translation gives CASSPSGQSYEQYF. The rearrangement joins TRBV9 to TRBJ2-7, with D tentatively TRBD1 (6 bases). CDR3 length: 14 residues. Between the trimmed V and J ends, which lost 4 bases and 1 base, there was a span of 12 bases. CDR1 is SGDLS and CDR2 is YYNGEE in the germline V gene.

The gene calls are TRBV7-3 and TRBJ2-7; TRBD2 might be the D (6 bases). Germline CDR1 reads SGHTA; CDR2 reads FQGTGA. There are 15 residues in the CDR3. Trimming left V 0 bases short and J 1 base short, with 10 bases between. CDR3 sequence: CASSLTGTPSYEQYF. The CDR3 nucleotides are TGTGCCAGCAGCTTAACCGGGACTCCTTCCTACGAGCAGTACTTC. The entire variable domain, with the rest obtained from reference TRBV7-3 and TRBJ2-7, is as follows: GAGVSQTPSNKVTEKGKYVELRCDPISGHTALYWYRQSLGQGPEFLIYFQGTGAADDSGLPNDRFFAVRPEGSVSTLKIQRTERGDSAVYLCASSLTGTPSYEQYFGPGTRLTVT.

The rearrangement links TRBV6-1 to TRBJ2-7; D is perhaps TRBD1 (6 bases). The CDR3 has 11 amino acids. V lost 8 bases, J lost 6 bases, and 11 bases lay in between. Germline CDR1 and CDR2: MNHNS and SASEGT. The CDR3 sequence is CASLRGGEQYF. In nucleotides, the CDR3 is TGTGCCAGCCTAAGAGGGGGCGAGCAGTACTTC.

J is TRBJ2-2 and V is TRBV9, with 8 bases aligning to TRBD1. Per the germline V gene, CDR1 is SGDLS and CDR2 is YYNGEE. The CDR3 spans 17 residues. V lost 5 bases, J lost 3 bases, and 12 bases stayed unmatched. This chain's CDR3 is CASSRPKTGADTGELFF. The DNA for the CDR3 is TGTGCCAGCAGTCGGCCGAAGACAGGGGCGGACACCGGGGAGCTGTTTTTT.

The chain uses TRBV28 and TRBJ1-5; weak D call: TRBD1 (5 bases). The CDR3 covers 15 residues. Per the germline V gene, CDR1 is MDHEN and CDR2 is SYDVKM. V shed 6 bases and J shed 0 bases, with 12 bases lying between them. The DNA of the CDR3 is TGTGCCAGCAGAGGCGGACAAATTAGCAATCAGCCCCAGCATTTT. Residues: CASRGGQISNQPQHF.

This chain uses TRBV7-9 with TRBJ2-3; tentatively, D is TRBD2 (6 bases). Germline values: CDR1 SEHNR, CDR2 FQNEAQ (reference sequence). The CDR3 consists of 16 residues. Trimming cost V 5 bases and J 1 base, with 16 bases left between them. In nucleotides, the CDR3 is TGTGCCAGCAGCCCCAAGGAGGGATTTCGCACAGATACGCAGTATTTT. Its protein product is CASSPKEGFRTDTQYF. The complete variable domain, with remaining parts taken from reference TRBV7-9 and TRBJ2-3, reads DTGVSQNPRHKITKRGQNVTFRCDPISEHNRLYWYRQTLGQGPEFLTYFQNEAQLEKSRLLSDRFSAERPKGSFSTLEIQRTEQGDSAMYLCASSPKEGFRTDTQYFGPGTRLTVL.

The V gene is TRBV7-3, the J gene TRBJ2-1; 12 bases agree with TRBD2. This CDR3 is built from 16 residues. The ends lost 5 bases at V and 7 bases at J; junction bases unmatched: 9. Germline loops: CDR1 SGHTA, CDR2 FQGTGA. The CDR3: CASSPGRLAGANEQFF. CDR3 bases: TGTGCCAGCAGCCCAGGGCGACTAGCGGGAGCAAATGAGCAGTTCTTC.

The rearrangement uses TRBV5-5 and TRBJ1-4; D gene uncertain. Germline V lookup: CDR1 SGHKS, CDR2 YYEKEE (reference sequence). V was clipped by 1 base and J by 10 bases, with 14 bases between them. The CDR3 extends over 14 amino acids. CDR3 coding DNA: TGTGCCAGCAGCTTGATCGAAAACGGAAGAAAACTGTTTTTT. Translating gives CASSLIENGRKLFF.

The rearrangement uses TRBV18 and TRBJ1-1; 9 positions match TRBD1. Per the germline V gene, CDR1 is KGHSH and CDR2 is LQKENI. V lost 3 bases and J lost 4; bases outside the gene matches: 3. The CDR3 has 14 residues. CDR3 amino acids: CASSPDRGPTEAFF. DNA of the CDR3: TGTGCCAGCTCACCGGACAGGGGTCCCACTGAAGCTTTCTTT.

V gene TRBV27 combines with J gene TRBJ2-1; D is possibly TRBD2 (7 bases). The germline V and J ends were trimmed by 6 bases and 9 bases, with 15 bases remaining between them. The germline V gene encodes CDR1 MNHEY and CDR2 SMNVEV (reference sequence). The CDR3 runs to 13 residues. DNA of the CDR3: TGTGCCAGCAGGGGGGGGCGCGTTGGTGAGCAGTTCTTC. Encoded protein: CASRGGRVGEQFF.